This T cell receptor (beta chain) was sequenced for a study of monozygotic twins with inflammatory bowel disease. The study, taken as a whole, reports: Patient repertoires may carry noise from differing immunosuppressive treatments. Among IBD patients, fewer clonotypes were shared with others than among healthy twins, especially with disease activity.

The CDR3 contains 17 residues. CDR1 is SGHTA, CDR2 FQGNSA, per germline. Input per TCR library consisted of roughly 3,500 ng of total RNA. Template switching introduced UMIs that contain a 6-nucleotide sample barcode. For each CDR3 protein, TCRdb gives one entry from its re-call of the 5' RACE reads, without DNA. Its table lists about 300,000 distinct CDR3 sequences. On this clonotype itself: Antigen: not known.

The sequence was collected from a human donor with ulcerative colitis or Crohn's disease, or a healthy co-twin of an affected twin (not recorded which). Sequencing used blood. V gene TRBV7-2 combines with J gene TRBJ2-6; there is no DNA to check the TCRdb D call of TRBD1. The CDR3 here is CASSPLAGLTGANVLTF.